Listed below are T cell receptor beta chains from one sample, sequenced in a study of blood T cells in healthy people across ages. TCRdb called the 5' RACE reads again in MiXCR, with one record for every CDR3 protein. The data hold approximately 810,000 distinct CDR3 sequences, with 25% to 35% observed a single time. Sequenced sample: blood. The source is a woman older than 75 in good health. Both conserved end residues are part of each CDR3.

TRBV7-2	TRBJ2-4	CASSKTGGSIIQYF
TRBV11-2	TRBJ2-7	CASSRDGTLSEQYF
TRBV20-1	TRBJ1-4	CSAKTGVQEKLFF
TRBV11-2	TRBJ2-5	CASSPFGGGSKETQYF
TRBV6-5	TRBJ1-1	CASSYLGGVNTEAFF
TRBV2	TRBJ1-1	CASTNGENTEAFF
TRBV7-2	TRBJ2-5	CASSLARAGPQETQYF
TRBV20-1	TRBJ1-1	CSARVDTQAFF
TRBV9	TRBJ1-5	CASSPHAGGIYQPQHF
TRBV19	TRBJ1-6	CASIGRERNSPLHF
TRBV5-1	TRBJ2-2	CASTPFGTNTGELFF
TRBV30	TRBJ1-5	CAWRKQGAFGQPQHF
TRBV7-2	TRBJ2-4	CASSLAWGRQNIQYF
TRBV18	TRBJ2-3	CASSPVASGVGDTQYF
TRBV7-9	TRBJ2-5	CASSLDPTGETQYF
TRBV19	TRBJ1-2	CASSMVSTANYGYTF
TRBV29-1	TRBJ2-1	CSVGQGNEQFF
TRBV20-1	TRBJ1-5	CSATARGIGNQPQHF
TRBV30	TRBJ2-1	CAWSGRVITSEQFF
TRBV6-1	TRBJ1-5	CASRQQGVLNQPQHF
TRBV19	TRBJ1-1	CASRDTGNTEAFF
TRBV9	TRBJ2-1	CASSVGGGNEQFF
TRBV7-7	TRBJ2-5	CASSLHPTGVETQYF
TRBV9	TRBJ1-6	CASSVDGGRESPLHF
TRBV14	TRBJ2-3	CASSQDWGLVADTQYF
TRBV20-1	TRBJ1-1	CSARDGLLNTEAFF
TRBV20-1	TRBJ1-5	CSAGGTVNQPQHF
TRBV13	TRBJ1-1	CASSPTGTGETEAFF
TRBV6-2/TRBV6-3	TRBJ1-1	CASGKGTGGSSWPEAFF
TRBV12-3/TRBV12-4	TRBJ2-3	CTSSLVSADTQYF
TRBV3-1	TRBJ1-1	CASRRGAFTEAFF
TRBV11-3	TRBJ1-4	CASSPGTVTEKLFF
TRBV6-2/TRBV6-3	TRBJ2-1	CASSYLLGQGARVGDNEQFF
TRBV19	TRBJ2-2	CASSIGWGDGTGELFF
TRBV20-1	TRBJ2-3	CSAPTSGTQLTDTQYF
TRBV2	TRBJ1-2	CASSRADSSYGYTF
TRBV7-9	TRBJ2-1	CASSPGIPGDEQFF
TRBV28	TRBJ2-7	CASIGRAYEQYF
TRBV6-2/TRBV6-3	TRBJ2-7	CASLPGGSNYEQYF
TRBV12-3/TRBV12-4	TRBJ2-4	CASKLSRIKNIQYF
TRBV29-1	TRBJ1-2	CSVRGAGGYTF
TRBV27	TRBJ1-4	CASSPEQGILGFEKLFF
TRBV12-3/TRBV12-4	TRBJ2-4	CASSPRGVRAKNIQYF
TRBV20-1	TRBJ2-7	CSASGAGPYEQYF
TRBV6-1	TRBJ2-7	CASRYNTGVGSYEQYF
TRBV7-2	TRBJ2-1	CASWGVSAYNEQFF
TRBV11-2	TRBJ1-5	CASSLVGANQPQHF
TRBV5-6	TRBJ2-7	CASSSSRTYEQYF
TRBV5-1	TRBJ2-7	CASTLGARSSYEQYF